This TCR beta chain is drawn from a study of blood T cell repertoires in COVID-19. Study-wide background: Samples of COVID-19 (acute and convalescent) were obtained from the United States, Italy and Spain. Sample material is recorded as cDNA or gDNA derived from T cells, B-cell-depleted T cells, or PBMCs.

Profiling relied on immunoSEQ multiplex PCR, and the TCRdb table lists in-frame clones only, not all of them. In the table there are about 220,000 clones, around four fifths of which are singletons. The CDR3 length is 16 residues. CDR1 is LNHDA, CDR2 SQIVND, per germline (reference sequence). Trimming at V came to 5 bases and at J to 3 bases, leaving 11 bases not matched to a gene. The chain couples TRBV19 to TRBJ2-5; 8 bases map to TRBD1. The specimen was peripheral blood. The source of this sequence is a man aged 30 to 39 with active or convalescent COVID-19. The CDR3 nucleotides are TGTGCCAGTAGTCCTAGGACAGGGAAGGTCGAAGAGACCCAGTACTTC. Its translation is CASSPRTGKVEETQYF.